Described below is a single TCR beta chain sequence and its context. The antigen it recognizes is unknown. No base-level quality is on record; no much larger clone is a single base apart. The entry originates in a study of T cells in Graves' hyperthyroidism and ophthalmopathy (dated by TCRdb to the late 2010s). Regarding the research as a whole: Peripheral blood samples were taken at the time of initial diagnosis, prior to any treatment. To identify distinguishing TCR V-J signatures, a discovery cohort of around 98 patients was used, comprising some 43 with Graves' ophthalmopathy and some 60 with stable Graves' hyperthyroidism. An independent validation cohort of 18 to 20 hyperthyroidism patients and 17 patients who later progressed to ophthalmopathy tested prospective prediction of ophthalmopathy. The roughly 91 discovery patients were randomly divided into training and test sets at a 7:3 ratio. Thyroid tissue and blood T-cell repertoires from more than 5 Graves' hyperthyroidism patients were also compared in the study. After sampling, hyperthyroidism patients received methimazole starting at 30 mg daily, and ophthalmopathy patients received high-dose intravenous methylprednisolone. The paper reports TCR Vbeta CDR3 sequencing of roughly 140 peripheral blood samples: approximately 41 ophthalmopathy, under 80 hyperthyroidism and approximately 17 progressor patients. What the authors observed across the whole study: Most expanded thyroid clonotypes (frequency above 0.001) were also detected in blood, suggesting blood repertoires may reflect thyroid immune responses. In validation, progression to ophthalmopathy was predicted by the model with approximately 67% sensitivity and 72% to 85% specificity, a median of about 6.8 months before onset. In cross-validation, a model built on a 13 V-J signature told ophthalmopathy apart from stable hyperthyroidism with approximately 91% sensitivity and roughly 81% specificity, and in testing the same model reached 80%/75%. No statistical method was used to set the sample size in advance, and investigators knew the group allocation.

Relative to germline, V is missing 5 bases and J is missing 5 bases, with 6 bases of the junction outside any gene match. From cysteine to phenylalanine, the CDR3 is 14 amino acids long. The read is trimmed to its CDR3 DNA, 42 bases read in frame from base 1. CDR1 and CDR2, looked up from the germline V gene, are SGHVS and FNYEAQ. TCR beta CDR3 regions were amplified from RNA transcripts. A first-round RT-PCR of the TCR CDR3 used the HTBI primer set with the Qiagen OneStep RT-PCR kit. The libraries were constructed in a second round of multiplex PCR and then size-selected and purified. Paired-end sequencing of the libraries was performed with 100 bp reads on an Illumina HiSeq2000. Per the original workflow: SOAPnuke was used to process the raw data, with reads discarded if the reads contained adapters or uncalled bases, had a mean Phred below 15, or lacked an exact constant-primer or identifier match. High-quality paired reads were merged using COPE v1.2.5, and each unique nucleotide sequence was defined as a clonotype. MiTCR v1.1 was used to align clonotypes to the IMGT TRBV, TRBD and TRBJ reference segments. The analysis included only V-J combinations with a frequency above 0.0001, which together covered more than 98% of the repertoires. The TCS score was defined as the ratio of F50 (clonal expansion) to E x V (chaos), calculated using BLOSUM62-based TCRdist between CDR3 peptides within each V-J. Welch's t-statistics and random forest reduced around 510 V-J features to about 13, which were used in a naive Bayes classifier (R e1071). TCRdb redid the processing of the public reads, applying fastp at Q25 and MiXCR, and retained in-frame beta chains. Rows matching on CDR3 protein sequence are summarized as one entry with the most common DNA and genes. The V and J calls were not made by the authors but by TCRdb's processing. The sample table records over 500,000 distinct CDR3 sequences; 17% of these occur just once. Together, the top ten hold approximately 15% of the sample.

In the ophthalmopathy patients, disease was moderately to severely active, with a Clinical Activity Score of 3 or more, a NOSPECS grade of 4 or more, and a duration of less than 3 months. Patients with uncontrolled infections, other autoimmune diseases, pregnancy or lactation were excluded. Clinical symptoms, serum thyroxine and TRAb, thyroid ultrasound, and orbital computed tomography formed the basis for the diagnoses. PBMCs were isolated from more than 9 ml of fresh peripheral blood by Ficoll-Paque density gradient centrifugation. Total RNA was extracted using Trizol reagent, and RNA quality was assessed on an Agilent 2100 Bioanalyzer.

This sequence originates from a woman aged 18-30 years with Graves' ophthalmopathy. The chain is made from TRBV7-6 and TRBJ2-5; TRBD1 fits 9 bases in the junction. The sequenced sample was blood. CDR3 reads: CASSRTGVGETQYF. The bases are TGTGCCAGCAGCCGGACAGGGGTGGGGGAGACCCAGTACTTC.